This TCR beta chain was retrieved from a study of T cell responses to AZD1222 COVID-19 vaccine. Only in-frame clones appear in the TCRdb table, and some are missing; sequencing was by immunoSEQ multiplex PCR. This sample has more than 90,000 clones, with less than 85% found just once. The V end lost 2 bases, the J end lost 10 bases, and 6 bases lay between the germline ends. The CDR3 consists of 12 residues. This TCR derives from an adult who received the AZD1222 COVID-19 vaccine. V usage is TRBV12-3 or TRBV12-4 and J usage is TRBJ1-6; D not resolved. The source was peripheral blood, collected 28 days after the second AZD1222 dose. In DNA form, the CDR3 reads TGTGCCAGCAGTTTACCACACTCACCCCTCCACTTT. It translates to CASSLPHSPLHF.